One and the same sample provided the 10 T cell receptor beta chains below, sequenced in a study of shared clonotypes between healthy human individuals. The table came from immunoSEQ multiplex PCR; TCRdb's copy has only in-frame clones and leaves some out. The sample includes approximately 980,000 clones, approximately 80% of them seen just once. Source material: memory CD4+ T cells sorted from blood. Regarding subset: CD45RA-negative fraction. The source is a man between 18 and 35 years old in good health.

The genes are TRBV10-3 and TRBJ2-2; D is ambiguous. Trimming pared 4 bases from V and 2 bases from J, leaving 8 bases between. Germline CDR1 reads ENHRY; CDR2 reads SYGVKD. CDR3 length: 14 residues. CDR3 sequence: CAISVGPNTGELFF. In DNA form, the CDR3 reads TGTGCCATCAGTGTTGGCCCAAACACCGGGGAGCTGTTTTTT.

This clone came up once. The gene calls are TRBV7-2 and TRBJ2-7; D may be TRBD1 (6 bases). Per germline, CDR1 SGHTA and CDR2 FQGNSA. Between the trimmed V and J ends, which lost 2 bases and 4 bases, there was a span of 12 bases. CDR3 length equals 14 residues. CDR3 nucleotide sequence: TGTGCCAGCAGCTTAAGGACAGCAAGTTACGAGCAGTACTTC. This gives the protein CASSLRTASYEQYF. Complete variable domain (other parts from reference TRBV7-2 and TRBJ2-7): GAGVSQSPSNKVTEKGKDVELRCDPISGHTALYWYRQSLGQGLEFLIYFQGNSAPDKSGLPSDRFSAERTGGSVSTLTIQRTQQEDSAVYLCASSLRTASYEQYFGPGTRLTVT.

The chain has TRBV2 and TRBJ1-1, with 7 bases aligning to TRBD1. The CDR3 loop spans 14 amino acids. CDR1 is SNHLY and CDR2 is FYNNEI in the germline V gene. V lost 6 bases and J lost 0; bases outside the gene matches: 4. The CDR3: CASRQGSMNTEAFF. The CDR3 nucleotides read TGTGCCAGCAGACAGGGGTCGATGAACACTGAAGCTTTCTTT. The complete variable domain, with remaining parts taken from reference TRBV2 and TRBJ1-1, reads EPEVTQTPSHQVTQMGQEVILRCVPISNHLYFYWYRQILGQKVEFLVSFYNNEISEKSEIFDDQFSVERPDGSNFTLKIRSTKLEDSAMYFCASRQGSMNTEAFFGQGTRLTVV.

The table lists this clone with a count of one. The chain combines TRBV15 with TRBJ2-5; TRBD1 is a possible D gene (6 bases). V lost 0 bases and J 5 bases, leaving 16 bases between the germline ends. There are 16 residues in the CDR3. Germline CDR1 is LNHNV and CDR2 is YYDKDF (reference sequence). CDR3 sequence: CATSRDLQGSGETQYF. CDR3 DNA: TGTGCCACCAGCAGAGATCTGCAGGGGTCGGGGGAGACCCAGTACTTC.

A single count supports this clone. The chain uses TRBV6-1 and TRBJ2-2; D gene ambiguous. Germline values: CDR1 MNHNS, CDR2 SASEGT. The germline V and J ends were trimmed by 7 bases and 5 bases, with 14 bases remaining between them. The CDR3 contains 14 residues. The CDR3 region is CASNIGWTTGELFF. The CDR3 nucleotides read TGTGCCAGCAATATAGGATGGACGACCGGGGAGCTGTTTTTT.

The rearrangement links TRBV5-6 to TRBJ2-3; TRBD1 matches 8 bases. The length of the CDR3 is 16 residues. The trim removed 2 bases at V and 2 bases at J, leaving 7 bases unmatched. CDR1 and CDR2 from the germline V gene are SGHDT and YYEEEE. In DNA, the CDR3 is TGTGCCAGCAGCTTCGAAGGACAGGGTCCCACAGATACGCAGTATTTT. It translates to CASSFEGQGPTDTQYF. Full variable domain (rest looked up from reference TRBV5-6 and TRBJ2-3): DAGVTQSPTHLIKTRGQQVTLRCSPKSGHDTVSWYQQALGQGPQFIFQYYEEEERQRGNFPDRFSGHQFPNYSSELNVNALLLGDSALYLCASSFEGQGPTDTQYFGPGTRLTVL.

J is TRBJ1-5 and V is TRBV6-1; D is undetermined. The germline CDR1 and CDR2 sequences are MNHNS and SASEGT. V shed 7 bases and J shed 0 bases, with 10 bases lying between them. The CDR3 is made up of 14 amino acids. CDR3 sequence (DNA): TGTGCCAGCACCCAGGAGTTTAGCAATCAGCCCCAGCATTTT. Protein sequence: CASTQEFSNQPQHF.

V usage is TRBV11-2 and J usage is TRBJ2-2; TRBD1 is a possible D gene (6 bases). V lost 5 bases and J 7 bases, leaving 14 bases between the germline ends. Germline-derived CDR1 and CDR2 are SGHAT and FQNNGV. CDR3 size: 14 residues. CDR3 in DNA: TGTGCCAGCAGCGGGGGCAGCGGCAGCGGGGAGCTGTTTTTT. Its translation is CASSGGSGSGELFF.

This CDR3 is CAWKLWGTDTQYF. CDR3 sequence (DNA): TGTGCCTGGAAGCTGTGGGGGACAGATACGCAGTATTTT. The rearrangement uses TRBV30 and TRBJ2-3, with D perhaps given as TRBD1 or TRBD2 (5 bases each). The V end lost 4 bases, the J end lost 3 bases, and 11 bases lay between the germline ends. The germline CDR1 and CDR2 sequences are GTSNPN and SVGIG (reference sequence). This CDR3 comprises 13 residues.

The chain carries TRBV11-2 and TRBJ2-2; TRBD2 is a possible D gene (6 bases). Trimming shortened V by 5 bases and J by 7 bases, and 11 bases separated the two germline ends. Germline values: CDR1 SGHAT, CDR2 FQNNGV. This CDR3 has 13 amino acids. CDR3 protein: CASSPLRDGELFF. The DNA of the CDR3 is TGTGCCAGCAGCCCCCTGCGGGACGGGGAGCTGTTTTTT.